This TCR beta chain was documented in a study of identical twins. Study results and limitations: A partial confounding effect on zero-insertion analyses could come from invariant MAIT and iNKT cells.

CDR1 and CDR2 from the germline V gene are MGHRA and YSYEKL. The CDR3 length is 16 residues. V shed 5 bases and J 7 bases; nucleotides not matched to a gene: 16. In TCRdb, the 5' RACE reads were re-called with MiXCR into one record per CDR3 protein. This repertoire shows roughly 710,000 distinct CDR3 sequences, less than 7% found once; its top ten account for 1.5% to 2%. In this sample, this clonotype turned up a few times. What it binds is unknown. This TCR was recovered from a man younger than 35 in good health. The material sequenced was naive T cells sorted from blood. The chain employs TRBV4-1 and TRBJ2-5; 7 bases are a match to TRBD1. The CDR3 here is CASSARDPGQQVTQYF. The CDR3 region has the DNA TGCGCCAGCAGCGCGCGCGACCCGGGACAGCAGGTGACCCAGTACTTC.